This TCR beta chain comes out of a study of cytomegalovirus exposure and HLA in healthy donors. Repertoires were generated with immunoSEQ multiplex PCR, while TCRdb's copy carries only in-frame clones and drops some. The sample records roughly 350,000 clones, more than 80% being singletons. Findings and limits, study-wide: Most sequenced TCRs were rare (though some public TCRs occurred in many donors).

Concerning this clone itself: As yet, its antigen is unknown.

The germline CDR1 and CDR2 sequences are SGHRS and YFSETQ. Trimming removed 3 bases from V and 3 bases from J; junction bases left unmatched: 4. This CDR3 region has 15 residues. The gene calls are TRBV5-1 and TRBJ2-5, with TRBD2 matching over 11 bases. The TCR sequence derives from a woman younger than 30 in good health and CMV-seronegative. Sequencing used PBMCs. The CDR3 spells CASSYLTSGEETQYF. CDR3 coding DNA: TGCGCCAGCAGCTACCTGACTAGCGGGGAAGAGACCCAGTACTTC.